These T cell receptor beta chains were read from a single sample in a study of radiotherapy plus CTLA-4 blockade in lung cancer. Assay: immunoSEQ multiplex PCR; the TCRdb copy retains only in-frame clones and omits some. Among 55,000 to 80,000 clones listed, approximately 75% were seen once. Sequenced here: peripheral blood, sampled from a patient treated with radiotherapy plus ipilimumab. These receptors all come from a human donor with non-small cell lung cancer who had a complete response to radiotherapy plus ipilimumab. Each CDR3 is given with its conserved first and last residue. The order of the fields is clone size, D gene, J gene, V gene, CDR3 protein, CDR3 DNA. The D gene is left open where the match is weak. Clone size appears in some rows only: once, few, many, or a class for an expanded clone.

>once|TRBD1|TRBJ2-2|TRBV2
CASREDRVVGELFF
TGTGCCAGCAGGGAGGACAGGGTGGTCGGGGAGCTGTTTTTT
>.|TRBD1|TRBJ1-5|TRBV23-1
CAILDRGGQPQHF
TGCGCCATTCTGGACAGGGGAGGTCAGCCCCAGCATTTT
>few|.|TRBJ2-2|TRBV5-3
CARSLRRTNTGELFF
TGTGCCAGAAGCCTCCGACGGACCAACACCGGGGAGCTGTTTTTT
>once|.|TRBJ1-2|TRBV9
CASSVGENYGYTF
TGTGCCAGCAGCGTAGGCGAGAACTATGGCTACACCTTC
>once|.|TRBJ1-1|TRBV18
CASSPVSGKNTEAFF
TGTGCCAGCTCACCCGTTTCAGGGAAGAACACTGAAGCTTTCTTT
>.|.|TRBJ2-3|TRBV7-9
CASSLVGTNTDTQYF
TGTGCCAGCAGCTTAGTAGGGACCAACACAGATACGCAGTATTTT
>once|TRBD2|TRBJ2-3|TRBV5-1
CASSTPGLAGEGTQYF
TGCGCCAGCAGCACACCGGGACTAGCGGGGGAGGGTACGCAGTATTTT
>.|TRBD1|TRBJ2-5|TRBV15
CATSRGDRGGGETQYF
TGTGCCACCAGCAGGGGGGACAGGGGAGGAGGAGAGACCCAGTACTTC
>.|.|TRBJ1-1|TRBV11-3
CASSLMGVWDTEAFF
TGTGCCAGCAGCTTAATGGGGGTGTGGGACACTGAAGCTTTCTTT
>.|.|TRBJ2-2|TRBV27
CASSITNTGELFF
TGTGCCAGCAGCATAACGAACACCGGGGAGCTGTTTTTT
>.|.|TRBJ2-7|TRBV19
CASSRERGYLSSYEQYF
TGTGCCAGTAGTCGTGAGAGGGGCTACTTAAGCTCCTACGAGCAGTACTTC
>once|TRBD2|TRBJ2-1|TRBV2
CASSGGLADSYNEQFF
TGTGCCAGCAGCGGGGGACTAGCGGACTCCTACAATGAGCAGTTCTTC
>once|.|TRBJ2-3|TRBV5-6
CASRAPGLASYTQYF
TGTGCCAGCAGGGCCCCCGGGCTAGCGTCTTATACGCAGTATTTT
>.|.|TRBJ2-3|TRBV29-1
CSVDSPQGTDTQYF
TGCAGCGTTGACAGCCCTCAGGGCACAGATACGCAGTATTTT
>.|TRBD2|TRBJ2-3|TRBV18
CASSPRQGLAGTDTQYF
TGTGCCAGCTCACCACGGCAAGGACTAGCGGGCACAGATACGCAGTATTTT
>.|.|TRBJ1-2|TRBV12-5
CASGLERGLSTGYTF
TGTGCTAGTGGTTTAGAGAGAGGGTTGAGTACTGGCTACACCTTC
>.|.|TRBJ1-5|TRBV5-5
CASSPQDQPQHF
TGTGCCAGCAGTCCACAAGATCAGCCCCAGCATTTT
>.|.|TRBJ2-1|TRBV30
CAWSYIGKSYNEQFF
TGTGCCTGGAGTTATATCGGGAAATCCTACAATGAGCAGTTCTTC
>.|TRBD1|TRBJ1-6|TRBV6-5
CASSYGTGVNSPLHF
TGTGCCAGCAGTTACGGGACAGGGGTCAATTCACCCCTCCACTTT
>.|TRBD1|TRBJ2-2|TRBV7-9
CASSPSDRSITGELFF
TGTGCCAGCAGCCCCTCGGACAGGTCGATCACCGGGGAGCTGTTTTTT
>.|.|TRBJ1-5|TRBV4-3
CASSQDRGDSNQPQHF
TGCGCCAGCAGCCAAGATCGGGGGGATAGCAATCAGCCCCAGCATTTT
>.|.|TRBJ2-7|TRBV30
CAWSTKQGYEQYF
TGTGCCTGGAGTACAAAACAGGGCTACGAGCAGTACTTC
>.|.|TRBJ1-2|TRBV19
CASSTAKDRSNGYTF
TGTGCCAGTAGTACAGCCAAGGACCGCTCCAATGGCTACACCTTC
>few|.|TRBJ1-2|TRBV15
CATSRDQFPTF
TGTGCCACCAGCAGAGATCAGTTCCCCACCTTC
>.|TRBD2|TRBJ2-3|TRBV7-8
CASSLWSGSSTDTQYF
TGTGCCAGCAGCTTATGGAGCGGGAGCAGCACAGATACGCAGTATTTT
>few|.|TRBJ2-3|TRBV5-1
CASSSRSPLNTQYF
TGCGCCAGCAGCTCGAGATCCCCCCTGAATACGCAGTATTTT
>.|.|TRBJ1-2|TRBV7-9
CASSPGGADAGYTF
TGTGCCAGCAGCCCCGGGGGGGCCGATGCTGGCTACACCTTC
>.|.|TRBJ1-6|TRBV5-8
CASSPRWTDYNSPLHF
TGTGCCAGCAGCCCTCGTTGGACGGACTATAATTCACCCCTCCACTTT
>.|.|TRBJ2-7|TRBV29-1
CSVPLPGSYEQYF
TGCAGCGTTCCACTTCCGGGTTCGTACGAGCAGTACTTC